The sequence of this TCR beta chain was determined in a study of shared clonotypes between healthy human individuals. Study-level background: Donors had three CD4 naive, three CD4 memory, two CD8 naive and one CD8 memory plate apiece.

TCRdb's table, derived via immunoSEQ multiplex PCR, lists solely in-frame clones and lacks some. There are about 1 million clones in the sample; about 76% occur only once, and approximately 1.5% lies in the top ten. This CDR3 has 15 amino acids. Germline V gene sequence: CDR1 MNHEY, CDR2 SMNVEV (reference sequence). V was clipped by 6 bases and J by 4 bases, with 19 bases between them. The receptor comes from a man aged 18 to 29 in good health. This chain joins TRBV27 and TRBJ2-7, with D perhaps matching TRBD1 (6 bases). The sequenced material came from memory CD4+ T cells sorted from blood. The sample's subset: CD45RA-negative fraction. CDR3 in DNA: TGTGCCAGCAGAGACAACAGGGCCAAAGCATACGAGCAGTACTTC. Its protein is CASRDNRAKAYEQYF.